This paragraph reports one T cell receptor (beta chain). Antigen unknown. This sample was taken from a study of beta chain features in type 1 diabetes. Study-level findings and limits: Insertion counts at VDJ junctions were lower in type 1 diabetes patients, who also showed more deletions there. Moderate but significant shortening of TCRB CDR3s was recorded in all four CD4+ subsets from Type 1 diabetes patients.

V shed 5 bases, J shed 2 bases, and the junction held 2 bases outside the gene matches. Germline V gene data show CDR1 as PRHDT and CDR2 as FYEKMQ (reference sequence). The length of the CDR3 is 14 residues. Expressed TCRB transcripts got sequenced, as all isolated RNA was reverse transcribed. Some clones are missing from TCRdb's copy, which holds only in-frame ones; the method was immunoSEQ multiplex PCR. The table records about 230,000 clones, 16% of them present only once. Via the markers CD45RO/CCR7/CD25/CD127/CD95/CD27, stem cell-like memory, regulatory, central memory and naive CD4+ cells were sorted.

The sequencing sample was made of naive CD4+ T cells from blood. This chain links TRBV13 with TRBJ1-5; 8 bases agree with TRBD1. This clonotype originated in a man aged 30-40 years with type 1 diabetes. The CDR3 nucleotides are TGTGCCAGCAGCCCAGGGGGCGGCAATCAGCCCCAGCATTTT. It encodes CASSPGGGNQPQHF. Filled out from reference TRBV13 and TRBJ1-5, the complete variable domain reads AAGVIQSPRHLIKEKRETATLKCYPIPRHDTVYWYQQGPGQDPQFLISFYEKMQSDKGSIPDRFSAQQFSDYHSELNMSSLELGDSALYFCASSPGGGNQPQHFGDGTRLSIL.